Below, 22 T cell receptor beta chains from the same sample are listed, as sequenced in a study of blood T cells in healthy people across ages. A second PCR, run for about 6 to 11 cycles, used a sample-barcoded 5' primer plus a J-beta primer mix. Each CDR3 protein is one row after TCRdb ran MiXCR on the 5' RACE reads. The sample holds roughly 680,000 distinct CDR3 sequences, more than 45% seen once. Sequencing was done on a sample of blood. The origin of the receptors is a woman older than 75 in good health.

This clonotype came up many times. The chain uses TRBV6-6 and TRBJ2-1; 10 bases align to TRBD2. The CDR3 runs to 14 residues. Germline V lookup: CDR1 MNHNY, CDR2 SVGAGI (reference sequence). The V segment lost 8 bases and the J segment 10 bases; nucleotides outside the gene matches: 11. The CDR3 sequence: CASGLASGSREQFF. Here the CDR3 DNA reads TGTGCCAGCGGATTAGCTAGCGGGAGCAGAGAGCAGTTCTTC.

The V and J genes are TRBV28 and TRBJ2-7; 13 bases fit TRBD2. This CDR3 contains 16 residues. CDR1 and CDR2 from the germline V gene are MDHEN and SYDVKM. V lost 5 bases to trimming and J lost 4 bases; unmatched junction nucleotides: 8. The CDR3 coding sequence is TGTGCCAGCAGTCCGCAGACTAGCGGGGGGTTTTACGAGCAGTACTTC. Translated: CASSPQTSGGFYEQYF.

The genes are TRBV10-3 and TRBJ2-7, with TRBD2 matching over 12 bases. This CDR3 comprises 16 residues. J was trimmed by 1 base and V by 6 bases; bases with no gene match: 7. Per the germline V gene, CDR1 is ENHRY and CDR2 is SYGVKD. CDR3 sequence (DNA): TGTGCCATCAGCACCATGACTAGCGGGAGTTCCTACGAGCAGTACTTC. Translated: CAISTMTSGSSYEQYF.

This chain joins TRBV2 and TRBJ1-1, with D unresolved. The V and J ends lost 8 bases and 2 bases respectively, with 3 bases between them. The germline CDR1 and CDR2 sequences are SNHLY and FYNNEI. This CDR3 comprises 10 residues. The CDR3 coding sequence is TGTGCCAGCCTCAACACTGAAGCTTTCTTT. It codes for CASLNTEAFF.

This chain uses TRBV4-1 with TRBJ2-5, with 9 bases lining up with TRBD2. V dropped 6 bases and J dropped 5; count of bases not matched to a gene: 7. The CDR3 runs to 14 residues. The germline gives CDR1 MGHRA, CDR2 YSYEKL. Here the CDR3 reads CASSLAGLGETQYF. In DNA, the CDR3 is TGCGCCAGCAGTCTAGCGGGGTTAGGGGAGACCCAGTACTTC.

The V and J genes are TRBV10-2 and TRBJ1-2, with D tentatively TRBD1 (5 bases). V lost 6 bases and J lost 3, with 8 bases in between. This CDR3 region has 12 residues. Germline CDR1 is WSHSY and CDR2 is SAAADI. CDR3 nucleotide sequence: TGCGCCAGCAGGGGGGAAGACTATGGCTACACCTTC. Amino acids: CASRGEDYGYTF.

The table lists this clonotype with many counts. DNA for the CDR3: TGCAGCGTTGATTCCGGCCGCTACACCTTC. It translates to CSVDSGRYTF. The chain carries TRBV29-1 and TRBJ1-2; D ambiguous. V lost 3 bases and J 9 bases, leaving 8 bases between the germline ends. This CDR3 contains 10 residues. Germline CDR1 reads SQVTM; CDR2 reads ANQGSEA.

This clonotype was observed many times. CDR3 in DNA: TGCAGTGCTAGACGTGGCAGGCCCTTCTCCTACGAGCAGTACTTC. Translated, it gives CSARRGRPFSYEQYF. The chain carries TRBV20-1 and TRBJ2-7; D is ambiguous. The CDR3 sequence is 15 residues long. With 2 bases removed from V and 0 bases from J, the gap between germline ends came to 14 bases. CDR1 DFQATT and CDR2 SNEGSKA come from the germline V gene (reference sequence).

This clonotype was observed at least ten times. The CDR3 DNA sequence: TGTGCCAGCAACCGAGGACGGAGCACCCAAGAGACCCAGTACTTC. Translating it yields CASNRGRSTQETQYF. The V and J genes are TRBV7-8 and TRBJ2-5, with no clear D. This CDR3 has 15 residues. V was shortened by 7 bases and J by 1 base, with 16 bases between the two germline ends. The germline gives CDR1 SGHVS, CDR2 FQNEAQ.

With regard to this clonotype: Germline and junction disagree at one end, which may indicate a read error. The chain has TRBV18 and TRBJ2-1; possibly TRBD1 or TRBD2 for D (5 bases each). Per the germline V gene, CDR1 is KGHSH and CDR2 is LQKENI. This CDR3 region has 12 residues. CDR3 loop: CASSPYLGERFF. CDR3 sequence (DNA): TGTGCCAGCTCCCCGTATCTGGGGGAGCGGTTCTTC.

This chain links TRBV4-2 with TRBJ1-4; a possible D gene is TRBD1 (5 bases). Germline loops: CDR1 LGHNA, CDR2 YNFKEQ. CDR3 length: 14 residues. V lost 5 bases and J lost 7, with 14 bases in between. The CDR3 bases are TGTGCCAGCAGCGGAACAGGATCCAGTGAAAAACTGTTTTTT. Translation gives CASSGTGSSEKLFF.

The table lists this clonotype with many counts. The J gene is TRBJ2-7, the V gene TRBV24-1, with 7 bases identical to TRBD1. The CDR3 sequence is 15 residues long. The ends lost 7 bases at V and 3 bases at J; junction bases unmatched: 11. The germline V gene encodes CDR1 KGHDR and CDR2 SFDVKD. The CDR3 here is CATSSTGANLYEQYF. CDR3 nucleotides: TGTGCCACCAGCAGTACAGGGGCCAACCTCTACGAGCAGTACTTC.

This rearrangement joins TRBV20-1 to TRBJ1-5; TRBD1 agrees at 7 bases. This CDR3 contains 16 residues. Germline V gives CDR1 DFQATT, CDR2 SNEGSKA (reference sequence). V trimming: 6 bases; J trimming: 6 bases; junction bases outside the gene matches: 17. The CDR3 reads CSASGTVLGRSQPQHF. The CDR3 DNA reads as TGCAGTGCCTCCGGGACAGTGCTCGGGAGGAGTCAGCCCCAGCATTTT.

Only a few counts were recorded for this clonotype. The chain combines TRBV29-1 with TRBJ2-7; 12 bases fit TRBD2. After removal of 2 bases from V and 7 bases from J, the junction contained 9 bases not matched to a gene. There are 15 residues in the CDR3. Germline CDR1 is SQVTM and CDR2 is ANQGSEA. The CDR3 region has the DNA TGCAGCGTTGAACTAGCGGGAGGGCTATCAGATGAGCAGTACTTC. Residues: CSVELAGGLSDEQYF.

In its sample, this clonotype was seen once. This chain connects TRBV20-1 to TRBJ1-6; 11 nucleotides agree with TRBD1. V was clipped by 3 bases and J by 7 bases; unmatched bases: 5. The CDR3 is 15 residues long. CDR1 DFQATT and CDR2 SNEGSKA come from the germline V gene (reference sequence). In nucleotides, the CDR3 is TGCAGTGCTAGGGCCGGGACAGGGGGAAATTCACCCCTCCACTTT. This encodes CSARAGTGGNSPLHF.

The CDR3 loop is CSASTSRAGAEQYF. CDR3 DNA sequence: TGCAGTGCTAGCACTAGTCGAGCTGGAGCGGAGCAGTACTTC. The genes are TRBV20-1 and TRBJ2-7; D may be TRBD2 (5 bases). CDR1 DFQATT and CDR2 SNEGSKA come from the germline V gene (reference sequence). CDR3 length: 14 amino acids. The V and J ends lost 3 bases and 7 bases respectively, with 19 bases between them.

The sample holds one count of this clonotype. This rearrangement joins TRBV12-3 or TRBV12-4 to TRBJ1-3, with D uncertain. This CDR3 has 15 residues. V shed 7 bases and J shed 0 bases, with 13 bases lying between them. CDR3 coding DNA: TGTGCCAGCATCCTGGACGGAAACTCTGGAAACACCATATATTTT. It is translated as CASILDGNSGNTIYF.

The chain carries TRBV29-1 and TRBJ2-4; no reliable D call. The J call may be wrong; the DNA end is better matched by TRBJ2-7. In germline, CDR1 is SQVTM, CDR2 ANQGSEA. This CDR3 is 13 amino acids long. The CDR3 DNA reads as TGCAGCGTATACCAGAGCCCTAAAGCCGAGCAGTACTTC. Amino acids: CSVYQSPKAEQYF.

On this clonotype: A much larger clone lies a single base off, so this may be a read error. The V call is TRBV12-3 or TRBV12-4, the J call TRBJ2-4; the match to TRBD1 covers 10 bases. The CDR3 consists of 15 residues. V lost 6 bases to trimming and J lost 9 bases; unmatched junction nucleotides: 11. The CDR3 loop reads CASRPGTGDWIIQYF. DNA for the CDR3: TGTGCCAGCAGACCCGGGACAGGGGATTGGATCATTCAGTACTTC.

The chain carries TRBV6-6 and TRBJ2-1; 14 bases map to TRBD2. The DNA end lines up better with TRBJ2-7; the J call may be wrong. Germline V gives CDR1 MNHNY, CDR2 SVGAGI (reference sequence). The CDR3 runs 14 residues. The CDR3 loop reads CASSWTSGRNEQYF. The CDR3 bases are TGTGCCAGCAGCTGGACTAGCGGGAGGAATGAGCAGTACTTC.

The chain recombines TRBV18 with TRBJ2-5; D is perhaps TRBD1 (5 bases). The CDR3 has 13 residues. Germline V gene sequence: CDR1 KGHSH, CDR2 LQKENI. Trimming pared 2 bases from V and 3 bases from J, leaving 7 bases between. This CDR3 reads CASSPGAEETQYF. CDR3 DNA sequence: TGTGCCAGCTCACCAGGGGCAGAAGAGACCCAGTACTTC. The full variable domain, rest sourced from reference TRBV18 and TRBJ2-5, is NAGVMQNPRHLVRRRGQEARLRCSPMKGHSHVYWYRQLPEEGLKFMVYLQKENIIDESGMPKERFSAEFPKEGPSILRIQQVVRGDSAAYFCASSPGAEETQYFGPGTRLLVL.

J is TRBJ2-4 and V is TRBV9, with 9 nucleotides matching TRBD1. The DNA matches TRBJ2-7 better at its end, which makes the J call doubtful. Germline CDR1 is SGDLS and CDR2 is YYNGEE. The length of the CDR3 is 15 residues. The CDR3 sequence is CASSVSGQGNDEQYF. The CDR3 bases are TGTGCCAGCAGCGTCTCGGGACAGGGTAACGACGAGCAGTACTTC.